Sequencing of this T cell receptor beta chain was carried out in a study of cytomegalovirus exposure and HLA in healthy donors. The CDR3 spans 16 residues. Germline V gene data show CDR1 as LNHDA and CDR2 as SQIVND (reference sequence). V lost 6 bases, J lost 1 base, and 9 bases stayed unmatched. Both 60 Vbeta primers and 13 Jbeta primers went into the PCR. Sequencing was performed with immunoSEQ multiplex PCR; in TCRdb, only in-frame clones are kept and a portion is missing. Of tens of thousands of clones listed, 78% are singletons. The sequenced material came from PBMCs. V is TRBV19 and J is TRBJ1-5; the match to TRBD1 covers 7 bases. The sequence derives from a male donor in good health and CMV-seropositive. The CDR3 loop is CASRTQGTVSNQPQHF. The DNA of the CDR3 is TGTGCCAGTAGAACACAAGGGACAGTAAGCAATCAGCCCCAGCATTTT.